The sample holds many counts of the clone carrying this T cell receptor (beta chain). Its antigen is unknown. Using quantitative 5'-RACE with molecular barcodes, the authors made TCR beta libraries. MiXCR, run by TCRdb on the 5' RACE reads, gives a single entry per CDR3 protein. There are 200,000 to 250,000 distinct CDR3 sequences in the sample; 7% to 8% occur only once, and approximately 15% lies in the top ten. The CDR3 consists of 16 residues. From germline, CDR1 is DFQATT and CDR2 SNEGSKA (reference sequence). Trimming cost V 0 bases and J 0 bases; bases outside gene matches: 8. The data stem from a study of CD8 T cells in ankylosing spondylitis. General study points: According to the report, clones linked to the disease were significantly enriched in matched synovial fluid samples taken from ankylosing spondylitis patients. The authors found the disease-linked clones to be CD8+ and relatively rare in peripheral blood. Earlier work had already found some motif variants in reactive arthritis synovial fluid and blood. One TCR beta motif, made up of under ten highly homologous variants, appeared characteristic of ankylosing spondylitis blood.

V gene TRBV20-1 combines with J gene TRBJ2-7; TRBD1 agrees at 7 bases. The origin of this receptor is a male donor with ankylosing spondylitis. The sample taken for sequencing was blood, either unsorted or a sorted T cell fraction (not recorded which). The CDR3 DNA sequence: TGCAGTGCTAGAGATAGGGACAGCGTTTTCTCCTACGAGCAGTACTTC. Translation: CSARDRDSVFSYEQYF.